This TCR beta chain was profiled in a study of blood T cell repertoires in COVID-19 (TCRdb year 2020). Context from the whole study: Collaborator samples came from the United States, Italy and Spain and covered acute and convalescent phases of COVID-19. The prospective study material was composed of cDNA or gDNA derived from T cells, B-cell-depleted T cells, or PBMCs. The dataset comprised deeply sampled blood TCRbeta repertoires from subjects exposed to, actively infected with, or recovered from COVID-19. The repertoires were released in a freely available public database intended as a resource for research on the immune response to SARS-CoV-2. Samples were obtained from the ongoing ImmuneRACE study (first 160 participants) and from 1,254 subjects provided by 6 global collaborators. A de-identified subject ID, COVID-19 status, age in years and sex were almost always included in the sample metadata. Where available, HLA class I and class II types were obtained from metadata supplied by the sample provider rather than from assay-based typing. Study-wide findings and limitations: Clinical and demographic metadata were provided uncurated, with the amount varying by source and participant.

Whole blood was collected in K2EDTA tubes by collaborating institutions according to the institutions' own protocols. Collaborator samples were shipped for TCRbeta analysis as frozen whole blood, isolated PBMCs, or DNA extracted from either sample type. As regards this clone: It has no known antigen specificity. No base quality information exists; no much larger clone differs at one position.

Unmatched junction bases come to 5, with V trimmed by 5 bases and J by 5 bases. CDR1 and CDR2 are read off the germline V gene as SGHRS and YFSETQ. The CDR3 numbers 13 residues from cysteine through phenylalanine. Just CDR3 DNA is preserved here, 39 bases in frame from base 1. The immunoSEQ Assay, a bias-controlled multiplex PCR, was used to amplify TCRbeta CDR3 regions from genomic DNA. The original pipeline was this. The number of nucleated cells in each sample was estimated by amplification of reference gene primers within the assay. Sequence reads were collapsed and filtered to measure the absolute abundance of every unique TCRbeta CDR3 rearrangement. Productive Simpson clonality was computed per sample as the square root of Simpson's diversity index over productive rearrangements. Held by TCRdb, this immuneACCESS table contains in-frame sequences only and omits some clones. Under half of the omission traces to an unresolved V gene where checked; the cause of the rest is unknown. The V and J calls and clone size were taken over from that table, and D and trimming were inferred from the DNA. This sample lists about 120,000 clones; about 83% were detected once. More than 2% of the sample is held by the ten biggest clonotypes.

Sequencing used peripheral blood. The clonotype comes from a woman aged 45-65 years with acute or convalescent COVID-19. The rearrangement combines TRBV5-1 with TRBJ2-5; TRBD2 lines up with 8 middle nucleotides. The CDR3 region has the sequence CASSSGGAETQYF. The DNA sequence is TGCGCCAGCAGTTCCGGGGGGGCCGAGACCCAGTACTTC.